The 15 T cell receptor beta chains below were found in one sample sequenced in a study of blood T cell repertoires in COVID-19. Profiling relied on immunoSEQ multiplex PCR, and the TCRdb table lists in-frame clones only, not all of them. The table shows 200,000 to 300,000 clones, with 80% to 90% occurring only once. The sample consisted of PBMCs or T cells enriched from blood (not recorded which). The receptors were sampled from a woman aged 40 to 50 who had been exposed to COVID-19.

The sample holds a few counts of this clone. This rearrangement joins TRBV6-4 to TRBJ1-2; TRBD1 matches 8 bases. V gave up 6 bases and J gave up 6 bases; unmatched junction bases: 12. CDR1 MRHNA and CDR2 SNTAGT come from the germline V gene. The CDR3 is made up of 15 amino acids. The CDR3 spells CASSRTGQGVDGYTF. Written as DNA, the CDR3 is TGTGCCAGCAGCCGAACCGGACAGGGAGTGGATGGCTACACCTTC.

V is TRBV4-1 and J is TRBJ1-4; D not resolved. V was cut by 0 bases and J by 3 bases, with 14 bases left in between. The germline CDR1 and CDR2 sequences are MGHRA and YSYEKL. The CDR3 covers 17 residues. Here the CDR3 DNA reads TGCGCCAGCAGCCAAGAAGAGAATTTCAGGCCTAATGAAAAACTGTTTTTT. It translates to CASSQEENFRPNEKLFF.

The CDR3 region has the DNA TGTGCCTGGAGTACTCGGAGGGTGACGTACACTGAAGCTTTCTTT. Translation: CAWSTRRVTYTEAFF. This chain connects TRBV30 to TRBJ1-1; D gene unclear. Germline V lookup: CDR1 GTSNPN, CDR2 SVGIG (reference sequence). With 2 bases removed from V and 3 bases from J, the gap between germline ends came to 16 bases. The length of the CDR3 is 15 residues.

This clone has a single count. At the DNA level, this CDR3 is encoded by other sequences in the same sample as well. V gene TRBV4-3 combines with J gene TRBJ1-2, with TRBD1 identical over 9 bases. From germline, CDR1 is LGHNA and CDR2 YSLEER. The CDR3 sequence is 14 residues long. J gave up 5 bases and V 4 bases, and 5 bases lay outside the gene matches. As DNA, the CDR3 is TGCGCCAGCAGCCGGGACAGGGAAATATATGGCTACACCTTC. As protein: CASSRDREIYGYTF.

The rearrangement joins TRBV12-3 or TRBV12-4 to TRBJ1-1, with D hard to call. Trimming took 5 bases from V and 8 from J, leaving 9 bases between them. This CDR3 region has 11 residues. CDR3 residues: CASSPGSEAFF. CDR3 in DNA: TGTGCCAGCAGTCCAGGCTCCGAAGCTTTCTTT.

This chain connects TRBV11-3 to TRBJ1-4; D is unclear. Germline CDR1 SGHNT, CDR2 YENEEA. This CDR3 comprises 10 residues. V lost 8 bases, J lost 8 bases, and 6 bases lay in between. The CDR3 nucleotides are TGTGCCAGCGCGGGGGAAAAACTGTTTTTT. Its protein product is CASAGEKLFF.

The CDR3 DNA sequence: TGTGCCAGCTCACCACCGGAGAGATCATACAGGGGTGCTAACTATGGCTACACCTTC. Its protein product is CASSPPERSYRGANYGYTF. This chain connects TRBV18 to TRBJ1-2; 7 bases line up with TRBD1. The V and J ends lost 0 bases and 0 bases, in that order; junction bases with no gene match: 13. The CDR3 totals 19 residues. Per the germline V gene, CDR1 is KGHSH and CDR2 is LQKENI.

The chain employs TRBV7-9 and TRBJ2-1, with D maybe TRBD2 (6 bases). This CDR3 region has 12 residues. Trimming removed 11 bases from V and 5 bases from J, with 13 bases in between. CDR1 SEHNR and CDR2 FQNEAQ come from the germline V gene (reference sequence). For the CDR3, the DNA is TGTGCCGGGTCGGAGGGCCACAATGAGCAGTTCTTC. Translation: CAGSEGHNEQFF. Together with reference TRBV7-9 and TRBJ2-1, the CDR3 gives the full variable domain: DTGVSQNPRHKITKRGQNVTFRCDPISEHNRLYWYRQTLGQGPEFLTYFQNEAQLEKSRLLSDRFSAERPKGSFSTLEIQRTEQGDSAMYLCAGSEGHNEQFFGPGTRLTVL.

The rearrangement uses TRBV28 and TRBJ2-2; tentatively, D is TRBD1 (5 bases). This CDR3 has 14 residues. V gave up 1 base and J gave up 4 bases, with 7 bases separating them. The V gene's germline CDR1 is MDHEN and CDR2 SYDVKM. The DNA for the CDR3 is TGTGCCAGCAGTTTATTGGGGCGCACCGGGGAGCTGTTTTTT. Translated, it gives CASSLLGRTGELFF.

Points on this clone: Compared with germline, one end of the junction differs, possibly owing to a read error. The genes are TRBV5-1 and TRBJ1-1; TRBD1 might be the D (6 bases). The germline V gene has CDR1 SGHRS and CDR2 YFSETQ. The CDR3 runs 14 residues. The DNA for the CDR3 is TGTGCCAGCCGAGGCGGCTCGGGGGGCGGTGAAGCTTTCTTT. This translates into CASRGGSGGGEAFF. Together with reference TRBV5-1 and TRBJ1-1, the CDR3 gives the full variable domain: KAGVTQTPRYLIKTRGQQVTLSCSPISGHRSVSWYQQTPGQGLQFLFEYFSETQRNKGNFPGRFSGRQFSNSRSEMNVSTLELGDSALYLCASRGGSGGGEAFFGQGTRLTVV.

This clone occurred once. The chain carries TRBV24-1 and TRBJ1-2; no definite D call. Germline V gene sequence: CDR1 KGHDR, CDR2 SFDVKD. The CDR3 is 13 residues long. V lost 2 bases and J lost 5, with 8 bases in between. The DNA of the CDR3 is TGTGCCACCAGTGATTCCCAGGTTTATGGCTACACCTTC. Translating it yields CATSDSQVYGYTF.

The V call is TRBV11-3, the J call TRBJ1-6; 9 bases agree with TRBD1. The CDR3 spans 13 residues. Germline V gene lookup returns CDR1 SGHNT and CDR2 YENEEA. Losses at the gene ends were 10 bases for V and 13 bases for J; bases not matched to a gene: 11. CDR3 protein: CATAGTGLSPLHF. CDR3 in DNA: TGTGCCACCGCCGGGACAGGGTTATCCCCCCTCCACTTT.

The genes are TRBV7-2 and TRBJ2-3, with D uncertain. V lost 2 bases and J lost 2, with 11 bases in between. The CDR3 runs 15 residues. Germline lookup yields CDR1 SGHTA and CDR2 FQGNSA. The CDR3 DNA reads TGTGCCAGCAGCTTATTAGTGATGCACACAGATACGCAGTATTTT. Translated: CASSLLVMHTDTQYF.

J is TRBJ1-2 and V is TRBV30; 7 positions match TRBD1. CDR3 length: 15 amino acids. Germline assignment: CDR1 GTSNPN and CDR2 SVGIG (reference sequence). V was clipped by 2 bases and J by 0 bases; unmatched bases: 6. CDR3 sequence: CAWSPPQGANYGYTF. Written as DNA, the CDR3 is TGTGCCTGGAGTCCTCCCCAGGGGGCTAACTATGGCTACACCTTC.

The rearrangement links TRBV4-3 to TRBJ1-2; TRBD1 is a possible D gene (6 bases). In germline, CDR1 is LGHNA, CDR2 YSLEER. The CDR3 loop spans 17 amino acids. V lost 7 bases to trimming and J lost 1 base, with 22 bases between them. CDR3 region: CASNELNRDIRNYGYTF. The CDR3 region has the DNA TGCGCCAGCAACGAATTAAACCGGGACATACGTAACTATGGCTACACCTTC.